There are a few counts of the clone carrying this T cell receptor (beta chain). At one end the junction does not follow the germline gene, possibly because of a read error. This record comes from a study of identical twins. Via MiXCR, TCRdb re-called the 5' RACE reads, giving one row per CDR3 protein. Here the sample spans nearly 650,000 distinct CDR3 sequences, 7.1% being singletons. These data were also filed under a second study, of yellow fever vaccine responses in identical twins.

This clonotype originated in a woman in her late teens or twenties in good health. The sequenced sample was PBMCs.

CDR3: CSSSSRTSGTDTQYF. The CDR3 DNA reads TGTTCCAGCAGCTCACGGACTAGCGGGACAGATACGCAGTATTTT. V and J are TRBV7-9 and TRBJ2-3, with 11 bases identical to TRBD2. CDR1 is SEHNR and CDR2 is FQNEAQ in the germline V gene (reference sequence). The CDR3 is 15 amino acids.